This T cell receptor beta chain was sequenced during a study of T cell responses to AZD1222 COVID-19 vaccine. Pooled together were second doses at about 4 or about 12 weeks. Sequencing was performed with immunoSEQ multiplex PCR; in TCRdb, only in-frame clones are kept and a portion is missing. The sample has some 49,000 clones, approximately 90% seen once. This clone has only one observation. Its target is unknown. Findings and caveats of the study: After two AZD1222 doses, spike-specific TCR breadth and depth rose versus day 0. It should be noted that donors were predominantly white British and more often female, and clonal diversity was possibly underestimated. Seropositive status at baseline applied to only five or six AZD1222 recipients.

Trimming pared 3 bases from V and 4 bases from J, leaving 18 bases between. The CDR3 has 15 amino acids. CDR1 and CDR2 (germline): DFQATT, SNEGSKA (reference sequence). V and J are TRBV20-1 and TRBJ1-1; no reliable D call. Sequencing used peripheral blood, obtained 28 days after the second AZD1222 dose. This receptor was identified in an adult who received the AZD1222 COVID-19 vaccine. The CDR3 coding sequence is TGCAGTGCTAGTTCTGGGTCGATCAGTGGCACTGAAGCTTTCTTT. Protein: CSASSGSISGTEAFF.